This T cell receptor (beta chain) stems from a study of cytomegalovirus exposure and HLA in healthy donors. The study's findings and limits: HLA-A and HLA-B allele assignments for most subjects were reportedly predicted accurately using TCR beta sequences.

This CDR3 region has 15 residues. Germline lookup yields CDR1 LNHDA and CDR2 SQIVND (reference sequence). V was shortened by 3 bases and J by 0 bases, with 10 bases between the two germline ends. In regard to this clone: Antigen unknown.

PCR employed 60 Vbeta and 13 Jbeta primers. Sequenced by immunoSEQ multiplex PCR; TCRdb stores in-frame clones only, minus some. Altogether some 150,000 clones are present, 76% being singletons, with the ten largest covering roughly 1.8%. The source is a woman aged 40 to 55 in good health and CMV-seronegative. Sample: PBMCs. The rearrangement links TRBV19 to TRBJ2-3; a possible D gene is TRBD2 (7 bases). The CDR3 is CASSMGGLSTDTQYF. The CDR3 DNA follows: TGTGCCAGTAGTATGGGGGGGCTTAGCACAGATACGCAGTATTTT.